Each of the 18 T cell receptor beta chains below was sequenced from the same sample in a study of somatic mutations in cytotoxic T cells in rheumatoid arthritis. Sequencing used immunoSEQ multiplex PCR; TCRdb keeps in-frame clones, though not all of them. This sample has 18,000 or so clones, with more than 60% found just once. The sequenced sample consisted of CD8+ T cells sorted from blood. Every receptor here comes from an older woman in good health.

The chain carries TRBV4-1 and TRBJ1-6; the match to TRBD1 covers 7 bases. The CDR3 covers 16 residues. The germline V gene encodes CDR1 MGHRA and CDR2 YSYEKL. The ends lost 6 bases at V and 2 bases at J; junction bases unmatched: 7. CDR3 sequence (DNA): TGCGCCAGCAGTCACCGGGACAGCCCCTATAATTCACCCCTCCACTTT. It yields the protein CASSHRDSPYNSPLHF.

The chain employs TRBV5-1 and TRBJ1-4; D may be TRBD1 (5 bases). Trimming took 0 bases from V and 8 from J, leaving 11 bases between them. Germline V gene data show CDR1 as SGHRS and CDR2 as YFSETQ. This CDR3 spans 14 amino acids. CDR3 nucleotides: TGCGCCAGCAGCTTGGTTGGGACCGGGGAAAAACTGTTTTTT. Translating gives CASSLVGTGEKLFF. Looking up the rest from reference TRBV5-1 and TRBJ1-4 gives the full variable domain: KAGVTQTPRYLIKTRGQQVTLSCSPISGHRSVSWYQQTPGQGLQFLFEYFSETQRNKGNFPGRFSGRQFSNSRSEMNVSTLELGDSALYLCASSLVGTGEKLFFGSGTQLSVL.

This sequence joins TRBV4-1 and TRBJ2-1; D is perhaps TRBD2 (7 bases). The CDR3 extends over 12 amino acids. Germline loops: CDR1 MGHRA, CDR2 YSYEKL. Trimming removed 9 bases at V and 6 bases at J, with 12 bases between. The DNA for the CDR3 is TGCGCCAGTCGGGGGGCGGGCAATGAGCAGTTCTTC. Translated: CASRGAGNEQFF.

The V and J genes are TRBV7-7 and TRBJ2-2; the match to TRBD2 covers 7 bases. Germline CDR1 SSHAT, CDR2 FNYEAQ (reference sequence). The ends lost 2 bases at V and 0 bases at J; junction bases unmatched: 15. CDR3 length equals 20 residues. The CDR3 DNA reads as TGTGCCAGCAGCTTAACGCCGCGGGGGAAGATGGGCCCGAACACCGGGGAGCTGTTTTTT. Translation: CASSLTPRGKMGPNTGELFF.

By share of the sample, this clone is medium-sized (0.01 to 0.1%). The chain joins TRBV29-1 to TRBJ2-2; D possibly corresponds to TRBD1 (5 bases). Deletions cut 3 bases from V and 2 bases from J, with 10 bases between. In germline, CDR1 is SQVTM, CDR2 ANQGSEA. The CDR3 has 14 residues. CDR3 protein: CSVDEQGNTGELFF. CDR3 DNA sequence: TGCAGCGTTGACGAGCAGGGTAACACCGGGGAGCTGTTTTTT.

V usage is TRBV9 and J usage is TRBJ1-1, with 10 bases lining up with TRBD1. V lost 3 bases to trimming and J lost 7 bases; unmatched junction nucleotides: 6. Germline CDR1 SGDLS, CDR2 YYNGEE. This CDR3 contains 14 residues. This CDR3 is CASSGQGARSEAFF. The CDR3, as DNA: TGTGCCAGCAGCGGACAGGGGGCGCGGAGTGAAGCTTTCTTT.

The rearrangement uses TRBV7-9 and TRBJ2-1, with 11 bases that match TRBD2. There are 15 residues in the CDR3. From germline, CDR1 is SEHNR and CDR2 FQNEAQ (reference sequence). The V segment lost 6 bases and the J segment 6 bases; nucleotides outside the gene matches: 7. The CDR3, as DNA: TGTGCCAGCAGGCCCCTAGCGGGAGGCCTCAATGAGCAGTTCTTC. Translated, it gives CASRPLAGGLNEQFF. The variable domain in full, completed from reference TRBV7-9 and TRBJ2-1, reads DTGVSQNPRHKITKRGQNVTFRCDPISEHNRLYWYRQTLGQGPEFLTYFQNEAQLEKSRLLSDRFSAERPKGSFSTLEIQRTEQGDSAMYLCASRPLAGGLNEQFFGPGTRLTVL.

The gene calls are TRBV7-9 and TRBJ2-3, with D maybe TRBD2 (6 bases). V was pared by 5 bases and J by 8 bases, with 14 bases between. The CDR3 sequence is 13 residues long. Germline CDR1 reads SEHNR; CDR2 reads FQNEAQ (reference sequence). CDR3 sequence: CASSPRTEGTQYF. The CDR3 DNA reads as TGTGCCAGCAGCCCTAGGACGGAGGGTACGCAGTATTTT.

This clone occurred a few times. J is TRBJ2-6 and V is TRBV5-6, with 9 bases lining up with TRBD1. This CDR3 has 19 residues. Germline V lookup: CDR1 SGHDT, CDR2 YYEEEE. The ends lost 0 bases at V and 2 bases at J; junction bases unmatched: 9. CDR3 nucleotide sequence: TGTGCCAGCAGCTTGGTGGGGACAGGGATGGACCCTGGGGCCAACGTCCTGACTTTC. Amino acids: CASSLVGTGMDPGANVLTF. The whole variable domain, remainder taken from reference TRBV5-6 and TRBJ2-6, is DAGVTQSPTHLIKTRGQQVTLRCSPKSGHDTVSWYQQALGQGPQFIFQYYEEEERQRGNFPDRFSGHQFPNYSSELNVNALLLGDSALYLCASSLVGTGMDPGANVLTFGAGSRLTVL.

CDR3 sequence reads: CAISALKGTGSYEQYF. The CDR3 DNA reads as TGTGCCATCAGTGCGCTAAAAGGGACAGGGAGCTACGAGCAGTACTTC. The chain has TRBV10-3 and TRBJ2-7, with 9 bases identical to TRBD1. The CDR3 covers 16 residues. V dropped 4 bases and J dropped 3; count of bases not matched to a gene: 10. Germline CDR1 ENHRY, CDR2 SYGVKD.

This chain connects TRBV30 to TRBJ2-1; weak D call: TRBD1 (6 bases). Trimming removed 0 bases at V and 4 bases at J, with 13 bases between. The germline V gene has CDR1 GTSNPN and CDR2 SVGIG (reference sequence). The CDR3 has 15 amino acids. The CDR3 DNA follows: TGTGCCTGGAGTGTCCCCCCTCAGGGGTACAATGAGCAGTTCTTC. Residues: CAWSVPPQGYNEQFF.

CDR3 DNA: TGTGCCAGCAGTTCCCGCGGGGACAGAAGTGCGGGGTCCGGGGAGCTGTTTTTT. Translation gives CASSSRGDRSAGSGELFF. The chain joins TRBV27 to TRBJ2-2; D possibly corresponds to TRBD1 (7 bases). The V gene's germline CDR1 is MNHEY and CDR2 SMNVEV (reference sequence). The CDR3 has 18 amino acids. Trimming shortened V by 4 bases and J by 6 bases, and 24 bases separated the two germline ends.

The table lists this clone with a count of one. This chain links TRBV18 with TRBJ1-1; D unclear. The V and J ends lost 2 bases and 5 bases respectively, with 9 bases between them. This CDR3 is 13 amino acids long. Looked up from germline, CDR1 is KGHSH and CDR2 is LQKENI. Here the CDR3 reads CASSPWGKTEAFF. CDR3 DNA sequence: TGTGCCAGCTCACCATGGGGAAAGACTGAAGCTTTCTTT.

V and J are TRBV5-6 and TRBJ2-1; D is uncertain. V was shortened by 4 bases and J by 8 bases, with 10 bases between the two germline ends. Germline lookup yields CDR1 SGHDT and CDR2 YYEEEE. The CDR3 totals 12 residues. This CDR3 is CASSPSPHEQFF. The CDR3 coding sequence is TGTGCCAGCAGCCCCTCGCCTCATGAGCAGTTCTTC.

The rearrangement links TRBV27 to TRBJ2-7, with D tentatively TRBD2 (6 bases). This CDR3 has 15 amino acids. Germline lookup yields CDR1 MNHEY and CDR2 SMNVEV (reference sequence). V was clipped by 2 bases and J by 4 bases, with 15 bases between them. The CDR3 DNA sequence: TGTGCCAGCAGTTTAGGGGCCGGGGGTGGGTACGAGCAGTACTTC. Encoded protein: CASSLGAGGGYEQYF.

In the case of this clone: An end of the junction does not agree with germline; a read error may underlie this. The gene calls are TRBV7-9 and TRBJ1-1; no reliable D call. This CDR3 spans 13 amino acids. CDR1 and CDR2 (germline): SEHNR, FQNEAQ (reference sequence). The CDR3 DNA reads TGTGCCAGCAGCTTACTTCCGAACCCTGAAGCTTTCTTT. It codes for CASSLLPNPEAFF.

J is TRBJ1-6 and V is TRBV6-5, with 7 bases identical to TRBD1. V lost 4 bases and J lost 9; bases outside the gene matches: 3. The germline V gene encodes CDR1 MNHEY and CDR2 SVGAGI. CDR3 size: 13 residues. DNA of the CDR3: TGTGCCAGCAGTTTTCAGGGGGGTTCACCCCTCCACTTT. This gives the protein CASSFQGGSPLHF.

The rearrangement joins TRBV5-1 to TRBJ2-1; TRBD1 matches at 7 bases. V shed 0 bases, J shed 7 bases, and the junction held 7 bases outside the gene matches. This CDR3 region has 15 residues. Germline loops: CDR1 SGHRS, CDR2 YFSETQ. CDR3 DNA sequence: TGCGCCAGCAGCTTGGGACAGGGAATTATGAATGAGCAGTTCTTC. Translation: CASSLGQGIMNEQFF.